Listed below are T cell receptor beta chains from one sample, sequenced in a study of immune heterogeneity within non-small cell lung tumors. TCRdb re-called the multiplex PCR reads with MiXCR, one entry per CDR3 protein. The data show about 11,000 distinct CDR3 sequences, 25% to 30% seen once. The sequenced material came from lung tumor tissue. These receptors were obtained from a man in his fifties or sixties with non-small cell lung cancer. Both conserved end residues are part of each CDR3. Each record gives: V gene, J gene, CDR3 protein.

v_call: TRBV7-9; j_call: TRBJ1-1; cdr3_aa: CASSLDRVSTEAFF
v_call: TRBV10-3; j_call: TRBJ1-1; cdr3_aa: CAISEPVDNTEAFF
v_call: TRBV7-3; j_call: TRBJ1-4; cdr3_aa: CASSFGGPSGPWEKLFF
v_call: TRBV20-1; j_call: TRBJ2-3; cdr3_aa: CSARGLAGGLTDTQYF
v_call: TRBV28; j_call: TRBJ2-7; cdr3_aa: CASSLGRDYEQYF
v_call: TRBV6-2/TRBV6-3; j_call: TRBJ1-5; cdr3_aa: CASRTGGNQPQHF
v_call: TRBV30; j_call: TRBJ1-1; cdr3_aa: CAFQGTYNTEAFF
v_call: TRBV6-1; j_call: TRBJ1-5; cdr3_aa: CASGQPYQPQHF
v_call: TRBV5-5; j_call: TRBJ1-5; cdr3_aa: CASSFVSGGLQPQHF
v_call: TRBV9; j_call: TRBJ2-1; cdr3_aa: CASSEPSSYNEQFF
v_call: TRBV15; j_call: TRBJ2-4; cdr3_aa: CATSRGAGQGNIQYF
v_call: TRBV4-1; j_call: TRBJ2-1; cdr3_aa: CASSQTIAGGSYNEQFF
v_call: TRBV2; j_call: TRBJ1-3; cdr3_aa: CASSERRGTGASTDTIYF
v_call: TRBV20-1; j_call: TRBJ1-5; cdr3_aa: CSAPGRSNQPQHF
v_call: TRBV20-1; j_call: TRBJ2-2; cdr3_aa: CSVKSSPANTGELFF
v_call: TRBV29-1; j_call: TRBJ2-5; cdr3_aa: CSVEEVREGTQYF
v_call: TRBV20-1; j_call: TRBJ2-3; cdr3_aa: CSASGGITDTQYF
v_call: TRBV28; j_call: TRBJ2-2; cdr3_aa: CASKFGDLSYYSNTGELIF
v_call: TRBV5-1; j_call: TRBJ2-3; cdr3_aa: CASSFQQGDTQYF
v_call: TRBV30; j_call: TRBJ2-3; cdr3_aa: CAWGLAGTDTQYF
v_call: TRBV5-6; j_call: TRBJ1-6; cdr3_aa: CASSLRELNSPLHF
v_call: TRBV25-1; j_call: TRBJ2-5; cdr3_aa: CASSEGGTEQETQYF
v_call: TRBV19; j_call: TRBJ2-5; cdr3_aa: CASSMIQGETQYF
v_call: TRBV20-1; j_call: TRBJ2-3; cdr3_aa: CSAREPAGDVDTQYF
v_call: TRBV9; j_call: TRBJ2-2; cdr3_aa: CASSVGPSGTGELFF
v_call: TRBV14; j_call: TRBJ2-3; cdr3_aa: CASSQERIAGVNTQYF
v_call: TRBV6-2/TRBV6-3; j_call: TRBJ1-1; cdr3_aa: CASSILEITDTEAFF
v_call: TRBV20-1; j_call: TRBJ2-7; cdr3_aa: CGAPPSGLAYEQYF
v_call: TRBV6-1; j_call: TRBJ1-6; cdr3_aa: CASRDTTGNNSPLHF